The 30 T cell receptor beta chains presented below share a single source sample, sequenced in a study of beta chain features in type 1 diabetes (dated by TCRdb to about 2018). Library preparation employed the immunoSEQ multiplex PCR assay. The entire isolated RNA was reverse transcribed using the High Capacity cDNA Reverse Transcription Kit, and thus expressed TCRB transcripts were sequenced. Sourced from immuneACCESS, this table was stored by TCRdb with only in-frame sequences that have V and J called. A share of the clones is absent; for the studies checked, an unresolved V gene accounts for under half, and the remainder has no known explanation. For this sample there are about 130,000 clones; just over 9% appear just once. The ten most abundant clones make up about 0.66% of the sample. Sequenced material: central memory CD4+ T cells from blood. These receptors were taken from a man younger than 35 in good health.

This clone came up a few times. The rearrangement uses TRBV14 and TRBJ2-5; D unclear. Germline CDR1 is SGHDN and CDR2 is FVKESK. V was pared by 0 bases and J by 7 bases, with 12 bases between. The CDR3 is made up of 14 amino acids. The CDR3 here is CASSQDHFSGTQYF. CDR3 coding DNA: TGTGCCAGCAGCCAAGATCACTTCTCGGGGACCCAGTACTTC.

This clone was detected once. The V and J genes are TRBV7-3 and TRBJ2-2; 10 bases are a match to TRBD2. Germline CDR1 reads SGHTA; CDR2 reads FQGTGA. V was clipped by 5 bases and J by 6 bases; unmatched bases: 6. This CDR3 is built from 15 residues. CDR3 protein: CASSPSGGASGELFF. CDR3 bases: TGTGCCAGCAGCCCGAGCGGGGGGGCCTCCGGGGAGCTGTTTTTT.

This rearrangement joins TRBV7-9 to TRBJ1-2; no reliable D call. Germline-derived CDR1 and CDR2 are SEHNR and FQNEAQ (reference sequence). The CDR3 consists of 12 residues. Between the trimmed V and J ends, which lost 5 bases and 5 bases, there was a span of 9 bases. CDR3 nucleotide sequence: TGTGCCAGCAGCCCGGCGGGATATGGCTACACCTTC. Translation gives CASSPAGYGYTF.

V is TRBV7-2 and J is TRBJ2-3; TRBD2 matches 9 bases. V shed 0 bases, J shed 4 bases, and the junction held 11 bases outside the gene matches. The germline V gene encodes CDR1 SGHTA and CDR2 FQGNSA. CDR3 length: 18 residues. CDR3: CASSLALIGGGVSDTQYF. The CDR3 DNA reads TGTGCCAGCAGCTTAGCGCTCATTGGCGGGGGGGTGTCAGATACGCAGTATTTT.

This clone was seen more than once but under ten times. This chain uses TRBV5-1 with TRBJ1-6; D not resolved. CDR1 and CDR2 (germline): SGHRS, YFSETQ. Trimming stripped 4 bases from V and 3 bases from J, with 14 bases between. The CDR3 is 16 amino acids. The CDR3: CASSPTDGSYNSPLHF. The CDR3 region has the DNA TGCGCCAGCAGCCCAACGGACGGGAGCTATAATTCACCCCTCCACTTT.

This clone has a handful of counts. V usage is TRBV5-1 and J usage is TRBJ1-1; TRBD1 might be the D (6 bases). The germline V and J ends were trimmed by 6 bases and 4 bases, with 22 bases remaining between them. Germline CDR1 is SGHRS and CDR2 is YFSETQ. The CDR3 sequence is 16 residues long. The CDR3 spells CASTTQPGGGITEAFF. CDR3 coding DNA: TGCGCCAGCACCACCCAGCCGGGGGGCGGAATCACTGAAGCTTTCTTT.

Written as DNA, the CDR3 is TGTGCCAGCAGCCTCACCGGGACAGGGCTCAATTCACCCCTCCACTTT. Amino acid sequence: CASSLTGTGLNSPLHF. The chain recombines TRBV7-3 with TRBJ1-6; the match to TRBD1 covers 9 bases. Trimming cost V 5 bases and J 7 bases; bases outside gene matches: 9. The CDR3 consists of 16 residues. CDR1 is SGHTA and CDR2 is FQGTGA in the germline V gene.

This clone was counted a few times. This rearrangement joins TRBV7-2 to TRBJ1-4; 8 bases match TRBD1. Unmatched junction bases numbered 10, after V lost 6 bases and J lost 13 bases. Germline CDR1 SGHTA, CDR2 FQGNSA. The length of the CDR3 is 13 residues. CDR3 region: CASSVEGGTGLFF. CDR3 coding DNA: TGTGCCAGCAGTGTAGAGGGGGGGACAGGACTGTTTTTT.

The gene calls are TRBV7-6 and TRBJ2-7; a possible D gene is TRBD1 (6 bases). Trimming took 5 bases from V and 5 from J, leaving 10 bases between them. The CDR3 extends over 12 amino acids. Germline V lookup: CDR1 SGHVS, CDR2 FNYEAQ. The CDR3 DNA reads TGTGCCAGCAGCCTCACAGGGAACGAGCAGTACTTC. Its translation is CASSLTGNEQYF. Filled out from reference TRBV7-6 and TRBJ2-7, the complete variable domain reads GAGVSQSPRYKVTKRGQDVALRCDPISGHVSLYWYRQALGQGPEFLTYFNYEAQQDKSGLPNDRFSAERPEGSISTLTIQRTEQRDSAMYRCASSLTGNEQYFGPGTRLTVT.

This clone was counted between two and nine times. The V and J genes are TRBV9 and TRBJ2-3, with 10 bases aligning to TRBD2. CDR1 SGDLS and CDR2 YYNGEE come from the germline V gene. The CDR3 extends over 17 amino acids. V dropped 0 bases and J dropped 5; count of bases not matched to a gene: 9. The CDR3 spells CASSVAPIAGGVDTQYF. Here the CDR3 DNA reads TGTGCCAGCAGCGTAGCCCCAATAGCGGGGGGTGTAGATACGCAGTATTTT.

There are a few counts of this clone. The chain links TRBV5-1 to TRBJ2-2; TRBD1 matches 12 bases. The J segment lost 7 bases and the V segment lost 4 bases, leaving 5 bases of the junction unmatched. CDR1 and CDR2 (germline): SGHRS, YFSETQ. The CDR3 runs to 15 residues. CDR3 region: CASSIGTGGGGELFF. CDR3 in DNA: TGCGCCAGCAGCATTGGGACAGGGGGCGGCGGGGAGCTGTTTTTT.

This clone appeared a few times. The chain recombines TRBV5-6 with TRBJ1-6; the D is unclear. V shed 4 bases and J shed 7 bases, with 9 bases lying between them. Germline CDR1 SGHDT, CDR2 YYEEEE. The CDR3 is 13 residues long. Here the CDR3 DNA reads TGTGCCAGCAGCCGAGGATGGAATTCACCCCTCCACTTT. Translated, it gives CASSRGWNSPLHF.

The rearrangement links TRBV28 to TRBJ1-2, with 8 bases fitting TRBD1. The CDR3 length is 15 residues. The germline CDR1 and CDR2 sequences are MDHEN and SYDVKM. V dropped 7 bases and J dropped 7; count of bases not matched to a gene: 14. The DNA for the CDR3 is TGTGCCAGCACCACTCCACAGGGGGACCGGGGTGGCTACACCTTC. It encodes CASTTPQGDRGGYTF.

This clone was counted a few times. This CDR3 is also generated by other DNA sequences in the sample. The V and J genes are TRBV6-5 and TRBJ2-1; D is perhaps TRBD2 (5 bases). Germline V gene sequence: CDR1 MNHEY, CDR2 SVGAGI. This CDR3 spans 15 amino acids. V was trimmed by 6 bases and J by 0 bases, leaving 12 bases between them. The CDR3 region is CASRAGLSSYNEQFF. CDR3 nucleotide sequence: TGTGCCAGCAGGGCAGGACTCAGCTCCTACAATGAGCAGTTCTTC.

This clone was detected a few times. The chain recombines TRBV11-2 with TRBJ2-7, with 8 bases identical to TRBD1. The CDR3 runs 14 residues. After removal of 5 bases from V and 5 bases from J, the junction contained 8 bases not matched to a gene. In germline, CDR1 is SGHAT, CDR2 FQNNGV. The CDR3 DNA sequence: TGTGCCAGCAGCCCTGGACAGGGTAGAGACGAGCAGTACTTC. Its translation: CASSPGQGRDEQYF.

This clone was seen only a few times. The chain is built from TRBV27 and TRBJ2-7; possible D gene TRBD1, 6 bases. Germline V gene data show CDR1 as MNHEY and CDR2 as SMNVEV (reference sequence). This CDR3 is built from 15 residues. V was shortened by 7 bases and J by 0 bases, with 16 bases between the two germline ends. CDR3 nucleotide sequence: TGTGCCAGCAAGCGGTGGACAGTCGACTCCTACGAGCAGTACTTC. Translation: CASKRWTVDSYEQYF.

This clone was counted a few times. The V call is TRBV7-2, the J call TRBJ2-7; 8 nucleotides line up with TRBD1. V lost 5 bases, J lost 3 bases, and 6 bases stayed unmatched. Germline CDR1 and CDR2: SGHTA and FQGNSA. The CDR3 loop spans 14 amino acids. CDR3 coding DNA: TGTGCCAGCAGCCCGGACAGGGCTTACTACGAGCAGTACTTC. It codes for CASSPDRAYYEQYF.

This clone was detected once. The rearrangement uses TRBV4-1 and TRBJ2-3, with 9 bases aligning to TRBD2. This CDR3 comprises 16 residues. The V segment lost 0 bases and the J segment 5 bases; nucleotides outside the gene matches: 6. CDR1 and CDR2 (germline): MGHRA, YSYEKL. The CDR3 bases are TGCGCCAGCAGCCAAGAGGTGCGGGAGGGCGGAGATACGCAGTATTTT. Protein sequence: CASSQEVREGGDTQYF.

The chain links TRBV30 to TRBJ2-7; 9 positions match TRBD1. V trimming: 2 bases; J trimming: 0 bases; junction bases outside the gene matches: 5. CDR3 length equals 15 residues. The V gene's germline CDR1 is GTSNPN and CDR2 SVGIG (reference sequence). The CDR3 coding sequence is TGTGCCTGGAGTATTCGACAGGGGGGCTCCTACGAGCAGTACTTC. It translates to CAWSIRQGGSYEQYF. Combining the CDR3 with reference TRBV30 and TRBJ2-7 gives the whole variable domain SQTIHQWPATLVQPVGSPLSLECTVEGTSNPNLYWYRQAAGRGLQLLFYSVGIGQISSEVPQNLSASRPQDRQFILSSKKLLLSDSGFYLCAWSIRQGGSYEQYFGPGTRLTVT.

This clone was observed a handful of times. The chain carries TRBV10-1 and TRBJ2-7, with D possibly being TRBD2 (6 bases). Germline CDR1 is WNHNN and CDR2 is SYGVQD (reference sequence). V lost 5 bases and J 4 bases, leaving 12 bases between the germline ends. The CDR3 has 13 amino acids. The CDR3 DNA reads TGCGCCAGCAGTCCAGGGAGGTCGTACGAGCAGTACTTC. Its translation is CASSPGRSYEQYF.

This clone was counted between two and nine times. This chain uses TRBV19 with TRBJ1-2, with 10 nucleotides matching TRBD1. After removal of 6 bases from V and 5 bases from J, the junction contained 3 bases not matched to a gene. This CDR3 spans 13 amino acids. Germline loops: CDR1 LNHDA, CDR2 SQIVND (reference sequence). CDR3 sequence: CASSLDRGYGYTF. The CDR3 DNA follows: TGTGCCAGTAGCCTGGACAGGGGGTATGGCTACACCTTC.

The chain recombines TRBV5-1 with TRBJ2-5, with 8 positions matching TRBD2. The CDR3 contains 16 residues. Germline V CDR1 and CDR2: SGHRS, YFSETQ. Germline trimming cut 7 bases from V and 2 bases from J; bases unmatched to any gene: 13. Here the CDR3 reads CASSTSGTGGQETQYF. DNA for the CDR3: TGCGCCAGCTCGACCTCCGGGACGGGGGGGCAAGAGACCCAGTACTTC.

The J gene is TRBJ1-3, the V gene TRBV5-1; D is unresolved. This CDR3 has 14 residues. In germline, CDR1 is SGHRS, CDR2 YFSETQ. V was clipped by 2 bases and J by 8 bases, with 14 bases between them. In nucleotides, the CDR3 is TGCGCCAGCAGCTTCAATACAAGGCAGGACACCATATATTTT. Translated: CASSFNTRQDTIYF.

The rearrangement links TRBV7-8 to TRBJ1-1; the match to TRBD1 covers 7 bases. V lost 5 bases to trimming and J lost 2 bases; unmatched junction nucleotides: 8. Germline assignment: CDR1 SGHVS and CDR2 FQNEAQ. The CDR3 runs to 15 residues. The CDR3 protein is CASSQRQGVNTEAFF. As DNA, the CDR3 is TGTGCCAGCAGCCAGCGACAGGGCGTAAACACTGAAGCTTTCTTT.

This clone was found a few times. The chain carries TRBV5-6 and TRBJ1-2, with 7 bases aligning to TRBD1. This CDR3 is built from 13 residues. Germline CDR1 and CDR2: SGHDT and YYEEEE. Trimming removed 4 bases from V and 7 bases from J; junction bases left unmatched: 7. The CDR3 DNA reads as TGTGCCAGCAGCCCCGAGGGGGCGGGTGGCTACACCTTC. Protein sequence: CASSPEGAGGYTF.

In its sample, this clone was seen a few times. This chain links TRBV19 with TRBJ2-2; 8 bases are a match to TRBD2. Germline assignment: CDR1 LNHDA and CDR2 SQIVND (reference sequence). The CDR3 loop spans 19 amino acids. The J segment lost 10 bases and the V segment lost 0 bases, leaving 19 bases of the junction unmatched. In DNA form, the CDR3 reads TGTGCCAGTAGTATAGATGGGCCGGGACTAGTAGTTTCGCGCGAGGAGCTGTTTTTT. It encodes CASSIDGPGLVVSREELFF.

This clone was observed a few times. CDR3 in amino acids: CASSPSRGANFTGELFF. The CDR3, as DNA: TGTGCCAGCTCACCAAGCAGGGGGGCGAACTTCACCGGGGAGCTGTTTTTT. This chain links TRBV18 with TRBJ2-2; tentatively, D is TRBD1 (7 bases). With 2 bases removed from V and 4 bases from J, the gap between germline ends came to 17 bases. Germline V gene lookup returns CDR1 KGHSH and CDR2 LQKENI. The CDR3 is 17 residues long.

The chain uses TRBV5-4 and TRBJ2-5, with a weak D call TRBD2 (5 bases). Trimming removed 2 bases at V and 5 bases at J, with 13 bases between. CDR1 is SGHNT, CDR2 YYREEE, per germline (reference sequence). This CDR3 contains 14 residues. CDR3 in DNA: TGTGCCAGCAGCTTAGCGGTCCTCAGGGAGACCCAGTACTTC. It yields the protein CASSLAVLRETQYF.

Only a few counts were recorded for this clone. V usage is TRBV15 and J usage is TRBJ1-2; 8 bases agree with TRBD1. The germline gives CDR1 LNHNV, CDR2 YYDKDF (reference sequence). V was clipped by 6 bases and J by 8 bases; unmatched bases: 8. The CDR3 extends over 13 amino acids. The CDR3 region is CATSGRGLSGYTF. The DNA for the CDR3 is TGTGCCACCAGTGGCAGGGGGCTTTCAGGCTACACCTTC. Full variable domain (rest looked up from reference TRBV15 and TRBJ1-2): DAMVIQNPRYQVTQFGKPVTLSCSQTLNHNVMYWYQQKSSQAPKLLFHYYDKDFNNEADTPDNFQSRRPNTSFCFLDIRSPGLGDTAMYLCATSGRGLSGYTFGSGTRLTVV.

The chain joins TRBV6-1 to TRBJ2-6; D unclear. The CDR3 sequence is 15 residues long. CDR1 is MNHNS and CDR2 is SASEGT in the germline V gene. Trimming pared 5 bases from V and 1 base from J, leaving 9 bases between. This chain's CDR3 is CASSPTPSGANVLTF. The CDR3 DNA follows: TGTGCCAGCAGTCCTACCCCGTCTGGGGCCAACGTCCTGACTTTC.